The 5 T cell receptor beta chains presented below share a single source sample, sequenced in a study of CD8 T cells in ankylosing spondylitis (dated by TCRdb to between 2016 and 2019). The protocol used for the library was 5' RACE. The sequencer listed for this sample is Illumina HiSeq 2500. Using fastp trimming at Q25 and MiXCR clonotype assembly, TCRdb reanalyzed the public sequencing data and kept in-frame beta chains. Identical CDR3 proteins give one entry, which carries the most common genes and DNA. The sample data list hundreds of thousands of distinct CDR3 sequences, and around 20% of these were observed just once. Approximately 3.7% of the sample belongs to the ten largest clones. Sequencing was performed on blood, either unsorted or a sorted T cell fraction (not recorded which). Receptors originate from a female donor with ankylosing spondylitis or in good health (not recorded which).

This clonotype was picked up a small number of times. The rearrangement uses TRBV7-2 and TRBJ2-7; D not resolved. From germline, CDR1 is SGHTA and CDR2 FQGNSA. The CDR3 loop spans 14 amino acids. Trimming shortened V by 5 bases and J by 0 bases, and 11 bases separated the two germline ends. The CDR3 DNA is TGTGCCAGCAGCGAAGGTTTGGGCTCCTACGAGCAGTACTTC. It translates to CASSEGLGSYEQYF.

This clonotype has just a few counts. A read error is likely, as this CDR3 ends without the conserved phenylalanine or tryptophan. The DNA is left out, because the CDR3 cannot be placed on it with certainty; the CDR3 is given as TCRdb lists it. The chain recombines TRBV6-2 or TRBV6-3 with TRBJ1-1; TRBD1, the table's D call, was not compared with the DNA. Germline CDR1 MNHEY, CDR2 SVGEGT. The CDR3 is 13 residues long, ends included. This CDR3 reads CASARRGAPLDNL.

The V gene is TRBV5-1, the J gene TRBJ2-5; TRBD2 matches at 9 bases. Germline values: CDR1 SGHRS, CDR2 YFSETQ. With V trimmed by 6 bases and J by 4 bases, 4 bases remained unmatched. CDR3 length: 13 residues. CDR3 sequence (DNA): TGCGCCAGCACTATAGCGGGAGTAGAGACCCAGTACTTC. This sequence encodes CASTIAGVETQYF.

There are many counts of this clonotype. The gene calls are TRBV6-6 and TRBJ2-5; D remains ambiguous. Deletions cut 5 bases from V and 2 bases from J, with 3 bases between. There are 11 residues in the CDR3. Germline-derived CDR1 and CDR2 are MNHNY and SVGAGI (reference sequence). The CDR3, as DNA: TGTGCCAGCAGTCATCAAGAGACCCAGTACTTC. Its translation is CASSHQETQYF.

This clonotype was observed a handful of times. The chain links TRBV29-1 to TRBJ2-2; 8 bases map to TRBD2. Per the germline V gene, CDR1 is SQVTM and CDR2 is ANQGSEA. The V segment lost 7 bases and the J segment 4 bases; nucleotides outside the gene matches: 8. The CDR3 is made up of 14 amino acids. The CDR3 DNA is TGCAGCGCCGAGCGGGGGATTGGCACCGGGGAGCTGTTTTTT. It codes for CSAERGIGTGELFF.